A selection of T cell receptor beta chains follows, all from one sample in a study of blood T cell repertoires in COVID-19. The repertoire was sequenced with immunoSEQ multiplex PCR; TCRdb's copy has only in-frame clones and lacks some. The table has tens of thousands of clones, 65% to 85% seen once; the top ten hold 25% to 35%. The sequenced sample consisted of peripheral blood. These receptors were collected from a woman of 80 years or more with acute or convalescent COVID-19. CDR3s include the opening cysteine and the closing phenylalanine or tryptophan.

j_call,v_call,cdr3_aa
TRBJ2-5,TRBV5-6,CASSQMTGGGETQYF
TRBJ2-1,TRBV19,CASSATSGSWSYNEQFF
TRBJ2-4,TRBV5-1,CASSLAGGLAKNIQYF
TRBJ2-1,TRBV7-6,CASSTRGQSSYNEQFF
TRBJ2-5,TRBV30,CAWSVQGETQYF
TRBJ1-1,TRBV30,CAWSVPGGAFF
TRBJ2-3,TRBV5-1,CASSASGGWTDTQYF
TRBJ2-1,TRBV10-3,CAISESVQDTAYNEQFF
TRBJ1-2,TRBV6-5,CASSSGGLYGYTF
TRBJ1-6,TRBV27,CASRVRQDRGPLHF
TRBJ1-2,TRBV5-6,CASSQDWGTYRGYTF
TRBJ2-2,TRBV9,CASSAPTNTGELFF
TRBJ1-3,TRBV7-9,CASSSGDRGNTIYF
TRBJ2-1,TRBV5-4,CASSLAVLAGNYNEQFF
TRBJ1-5,TRBV7-9,CASSSQGGNQPQHF
TRBJ2-5,TRBV5-6,CASTFIRRRQETQYF
TRBJ2-7,TRBV12-3/TRBV12-4,CASSRGQTYEQYF
TRBJ2-5,TRBV9,CASSADQGAWETQYF
TRBJ2-3,TRBV9,CASSPRGGGGAKDTQYF
TRBJ2-3,TRBV5-1,CASTPDSSSTDTQYF
TRBJ2-1,TRBV21-1,CASSKINPTSGRYNEQFF
TRBJ2-1,TRBV3-1/TRBV3-2,CASSDGTSGRGEQFF
TRBJ2-3,TRBV30,CAWSVKGAMGGRTNTDTQYF
TRBJ2-5,TRBV5-4,CASSLGVSGPQETQYF
TRBJ1-2,TRBV18,CASSSSQGNYGYTF
TRBJ1-5,TRBV2,CASSESGRNQPQHF
TRBJ2-3,TRBV5-4,CASSLSRRPDTQYF
TRBJ2-5,TRBV5-1,CASSETASGETQYF
TRBJ1-2,TRBV6-5,CASSTTGNYGYTF
TRBJ2-1,TRBV2,CASSELTSGLSYNEQFF
TRBJ2-1,TRBV7-3,CASSSSRGEQFF
TRBJ1-2,TRBV21-1,CASSLTGKGYGYTF
TRBJ2-7,TRBV7-2,CASSPRQGAGYEQYF
TRBJ2-3,TRBV6-5,CASSPPGADTQYF
TRBJ2-4,TRBV7-9,CASSLLGQGRAKNIQYF
TRBJ2-5,TRBV27,CASSWTGSEETQYF
TRBJ2-5,TRBV5-1,CASSFSHLETQYF
TRBJ2-7,TRBV5-4,CASSSRTGVGEQYF
TRBJ2-5,TRBV6-1,CASSESPRAYF
TRBJ2-5,TRBV11-3,CASSLDSGLAEETQYF
TRBJ2-1,TRBV19,CASSSVAGGSYNEQFF
TRBJ2-7,TRBV19,CASSSQGYEQYF
TRBJ1-2,TRBV2,CASSEAPGTGYGYTF
TRBJ2-3,TRBV28,CASSYQGANTQYF
TRBJ1-4,TRBV11-2,CASSVQGGTNEKLFF
TRBJ2-7,TRBV19,CASSIWGRNYEQYF
TRBJ2-4,TRBV19,CASSTGEGKNIQYF
TRBJ2-5,TRBV18,CASSPRVTGQETQYF
TRBJ2-1,TRBV9,CASRESGTGNEQFF
TRBJ2-1,TRBV4-2,CASSFGREISGEQFF
TRBJ1-2,TRBV6-5,CASSQQGHYGYTF
TRBJ2-5,TRBV28,CASTRSGFGETQYF
TRBJ1-1,TRBV5-5,CASSFSGQMNTEAFF
TRBJ2-2,TRBV11-2,CASSLLLAGAANTGELFF
TRBJ2-2,TRBV10-2,CASKSGAEWGELFF